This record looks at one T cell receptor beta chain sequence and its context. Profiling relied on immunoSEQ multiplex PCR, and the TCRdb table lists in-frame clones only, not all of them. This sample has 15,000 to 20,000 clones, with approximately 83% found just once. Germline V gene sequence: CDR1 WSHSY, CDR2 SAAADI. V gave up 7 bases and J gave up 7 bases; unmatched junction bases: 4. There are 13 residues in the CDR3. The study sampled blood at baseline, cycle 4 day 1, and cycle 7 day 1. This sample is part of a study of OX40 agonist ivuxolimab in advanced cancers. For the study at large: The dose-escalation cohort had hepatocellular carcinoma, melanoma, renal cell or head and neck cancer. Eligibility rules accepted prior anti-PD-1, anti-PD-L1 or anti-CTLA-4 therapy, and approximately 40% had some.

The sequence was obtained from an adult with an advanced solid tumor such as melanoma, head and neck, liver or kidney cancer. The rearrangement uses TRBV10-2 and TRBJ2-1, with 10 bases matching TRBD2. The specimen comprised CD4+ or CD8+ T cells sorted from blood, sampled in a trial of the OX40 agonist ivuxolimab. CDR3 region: CASISGGANEQFF. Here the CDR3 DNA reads TGCGCCAGCATCAGCGGGGGGGCGAATGAGCAGTTCTTC.